Described below is a single T cell receptor beta chain sequence and its context. Germline V gene sequence: CDR1 MGHDK, CDR2 SYGVNS. The germline V and J ends were trimmed by 2 bases and 4 bases, with 12 bases remaining between them. This CDR3 region has 15 residues. The data were obtained in a study of OX40 agonist ivuxolimab in advanced cancers. Whole-study context: Eligibility rules accepted prior anti-PD-1, anti-PD-L1 or anti-CTLA-4 therapy, and around 44% had some.

Method: immunoSEQ multiplex PCR; TCRdb's copy keeps in-frame clones and lacks some. The table shows about 38,000 clones, with about 80% occurring only once. The sample was CD4+ or CD8+ T cells sorted from blood, taken in a trial of the OX40 agonist ivuxolimab. The rearrangement uses TRBV25-1 and TRBJ2-1; possibly TRBD1 for D (6 bases). This TCR was recovered from an adult with an advanced solid tumor such as melanoma, head and neck, liver or kidney cancer. CDR3 sequence: CASSERGQRYNEQFF. For the CDR3, the DNA is TGTGCCAGCAGTGAAAGGGGACAAAGGTACAATGAGCAGTTCTTC.